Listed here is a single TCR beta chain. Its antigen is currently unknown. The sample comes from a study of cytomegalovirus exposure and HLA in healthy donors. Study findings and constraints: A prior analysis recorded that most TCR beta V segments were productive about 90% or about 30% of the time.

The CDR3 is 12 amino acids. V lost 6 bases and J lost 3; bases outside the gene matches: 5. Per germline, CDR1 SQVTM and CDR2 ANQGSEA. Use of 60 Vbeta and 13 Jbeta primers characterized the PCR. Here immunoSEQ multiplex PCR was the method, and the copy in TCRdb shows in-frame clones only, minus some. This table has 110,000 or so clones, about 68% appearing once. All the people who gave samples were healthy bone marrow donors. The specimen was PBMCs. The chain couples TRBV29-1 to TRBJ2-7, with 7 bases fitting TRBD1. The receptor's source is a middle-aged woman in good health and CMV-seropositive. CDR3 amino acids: CSVWDSNYEQYF. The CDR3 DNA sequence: TGCAGCGTGTGGGACAGTAACTACGAGCAGTACTTC.